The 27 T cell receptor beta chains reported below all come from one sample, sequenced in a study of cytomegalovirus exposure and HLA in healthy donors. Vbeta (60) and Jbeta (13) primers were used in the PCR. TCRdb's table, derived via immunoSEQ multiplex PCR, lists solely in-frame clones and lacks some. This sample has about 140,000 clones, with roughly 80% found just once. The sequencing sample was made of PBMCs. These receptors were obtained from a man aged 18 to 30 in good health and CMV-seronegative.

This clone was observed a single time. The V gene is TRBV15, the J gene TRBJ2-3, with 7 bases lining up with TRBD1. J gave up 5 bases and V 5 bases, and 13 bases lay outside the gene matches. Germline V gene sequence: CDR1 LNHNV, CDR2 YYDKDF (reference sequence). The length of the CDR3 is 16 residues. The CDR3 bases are TGTGCCACCAGCGGGGGTGGACAGGTCGTTGGAGATACGCAGTATTTT. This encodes CATSGGGQVVGDTQYF.

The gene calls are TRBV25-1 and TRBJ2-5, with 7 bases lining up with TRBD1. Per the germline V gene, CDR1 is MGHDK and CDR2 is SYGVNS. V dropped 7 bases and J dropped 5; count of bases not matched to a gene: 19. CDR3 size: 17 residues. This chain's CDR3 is CASTKVTTGTEFETQYF. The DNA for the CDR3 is TGTGCCAGCACGAAAGTTACCACCGGGACAGAATTTGAGACCCAGTACTTC.

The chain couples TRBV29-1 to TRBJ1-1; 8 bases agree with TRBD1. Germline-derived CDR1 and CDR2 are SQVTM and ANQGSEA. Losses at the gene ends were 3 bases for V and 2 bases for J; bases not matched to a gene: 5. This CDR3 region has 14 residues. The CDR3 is CSVDPGGFNTEAFF. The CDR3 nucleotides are TGCAGCGTTGATCCAGGGGGCTTTAACACTGAAGCTTTCTTT.

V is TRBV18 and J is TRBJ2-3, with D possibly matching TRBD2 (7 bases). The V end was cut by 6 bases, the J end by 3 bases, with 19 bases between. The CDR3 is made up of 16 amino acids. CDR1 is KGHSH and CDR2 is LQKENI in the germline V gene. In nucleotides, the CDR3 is TGTGCCAGCTCGCCCATCGCGGGGGCACCGACAGATACGCAGTATTTT. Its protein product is CASSPIAGAPTDTQYF.

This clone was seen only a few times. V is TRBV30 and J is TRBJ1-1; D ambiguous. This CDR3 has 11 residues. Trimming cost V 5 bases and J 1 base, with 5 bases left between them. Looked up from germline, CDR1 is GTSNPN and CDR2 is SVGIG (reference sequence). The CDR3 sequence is CAWGRNTEAFF. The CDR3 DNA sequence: TGTGCCTGGGGGAGGAACACTGAAGCTTTCTTT.

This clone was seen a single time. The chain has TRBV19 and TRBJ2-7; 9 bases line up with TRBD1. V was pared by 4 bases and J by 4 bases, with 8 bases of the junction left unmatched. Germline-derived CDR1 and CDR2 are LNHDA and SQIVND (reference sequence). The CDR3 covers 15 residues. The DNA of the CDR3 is TGTGCCAGTAGTACGGGGACAGGGCCATATTACGAGCAGTACTTC. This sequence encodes CASSTGTGPYYEQYF.

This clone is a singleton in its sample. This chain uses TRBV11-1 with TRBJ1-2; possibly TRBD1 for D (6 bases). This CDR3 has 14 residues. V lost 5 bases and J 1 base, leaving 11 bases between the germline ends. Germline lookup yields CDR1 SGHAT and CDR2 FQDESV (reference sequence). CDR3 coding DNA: TGTGCCAGCAGCCGCCAGGACAGTAACTATGGCTACACCTTC. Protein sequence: CASSRQDSNYGYTF.

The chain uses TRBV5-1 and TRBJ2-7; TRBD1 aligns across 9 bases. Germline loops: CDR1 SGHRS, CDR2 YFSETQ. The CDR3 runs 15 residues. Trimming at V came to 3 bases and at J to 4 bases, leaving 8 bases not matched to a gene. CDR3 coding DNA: TGCGCCAGCAGCTCATCTACAGGGGGCGGGTACGAGCAGTACTTC. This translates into CASSSSTGGGYEQYF.

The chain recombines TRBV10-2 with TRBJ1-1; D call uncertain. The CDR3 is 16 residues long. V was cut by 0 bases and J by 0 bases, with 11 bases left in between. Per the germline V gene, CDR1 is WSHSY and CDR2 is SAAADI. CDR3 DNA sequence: TGCGCCAGCAGTGAGTCTTTGGGCCTTATGAACACTGAAGCTTTCTTT. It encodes CASSESLGLMNTEAFF.

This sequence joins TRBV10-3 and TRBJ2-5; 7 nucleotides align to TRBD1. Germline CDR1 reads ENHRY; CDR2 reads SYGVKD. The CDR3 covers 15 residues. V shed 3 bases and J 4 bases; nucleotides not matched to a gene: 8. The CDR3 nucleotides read TGTGCCATCAGTGACCCGCACAGGGGTAGAGAGACCCAGTACTTC. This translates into CAISDPHRGRETQYF.

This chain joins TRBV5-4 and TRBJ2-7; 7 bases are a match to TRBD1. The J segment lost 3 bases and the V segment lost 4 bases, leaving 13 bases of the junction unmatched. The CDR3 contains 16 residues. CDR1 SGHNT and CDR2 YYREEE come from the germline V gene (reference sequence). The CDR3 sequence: CASSPSAVTGIYEQYF. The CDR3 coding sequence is TGTGCCAGCAGCCCTAGTGCAGTGACAGGGATCTACGAGCAGTACTTC.

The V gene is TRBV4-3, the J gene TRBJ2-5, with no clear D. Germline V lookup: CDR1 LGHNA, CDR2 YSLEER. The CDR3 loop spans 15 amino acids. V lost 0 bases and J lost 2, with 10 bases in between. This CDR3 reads CASSQDLRVQETQYF. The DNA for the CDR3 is TGCGCCAGCAGCCAAGATCTGAGAGTACAAGAGACCCAGTACTTC.

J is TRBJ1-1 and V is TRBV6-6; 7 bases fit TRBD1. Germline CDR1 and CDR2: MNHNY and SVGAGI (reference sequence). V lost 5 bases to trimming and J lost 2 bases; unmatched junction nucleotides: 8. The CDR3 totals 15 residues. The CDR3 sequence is CASSPPGTANTEAFF. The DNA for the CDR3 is TGTGCCAGCAGTCCACCCGGGACAGCTAACACTGAAGCTTTCTTT.

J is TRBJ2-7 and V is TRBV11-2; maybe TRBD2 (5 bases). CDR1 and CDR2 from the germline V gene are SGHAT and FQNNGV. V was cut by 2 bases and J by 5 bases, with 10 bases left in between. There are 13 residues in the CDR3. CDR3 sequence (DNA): TGTGCCAGCAGCTTAATACGGCGGGACGAGCAGTACTTC. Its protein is CASSLIRRDEQYF.

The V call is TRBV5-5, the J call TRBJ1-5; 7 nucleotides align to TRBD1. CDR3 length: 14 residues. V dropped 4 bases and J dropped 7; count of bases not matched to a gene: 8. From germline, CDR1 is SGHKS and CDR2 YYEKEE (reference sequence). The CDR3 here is CASSASGGEQPQHF. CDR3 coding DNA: TGTGCCAGCAGCGCCTCAGGGGGAGAACAGCCCCAGCATTTT.

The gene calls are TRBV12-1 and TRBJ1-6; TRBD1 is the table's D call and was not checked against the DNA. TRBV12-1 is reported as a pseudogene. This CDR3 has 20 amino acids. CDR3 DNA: TGTGCCAGCAGCTTGGCTAGGGGACAGGGGACCCCTCCCAATAATTCACCCCTCCACTTT. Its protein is CASSLARGQGTPPNNSPLHF.

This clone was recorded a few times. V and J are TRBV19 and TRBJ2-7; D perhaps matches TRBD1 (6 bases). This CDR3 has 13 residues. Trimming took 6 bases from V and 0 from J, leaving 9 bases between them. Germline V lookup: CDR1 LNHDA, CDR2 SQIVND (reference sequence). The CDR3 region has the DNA TGTGCCAGTAGGTTGGACAGCTCCTACGAGCAGTACTTC. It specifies CASRLDSSYEQYF.

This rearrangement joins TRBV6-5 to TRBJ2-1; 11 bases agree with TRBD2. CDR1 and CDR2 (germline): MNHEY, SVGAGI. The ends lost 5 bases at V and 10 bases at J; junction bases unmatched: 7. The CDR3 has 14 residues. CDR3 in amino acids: CASSGLAGPLEQFF. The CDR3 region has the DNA TGTGCCAGCAGTGGACTAGCGGGTCCCCTAGAGCAGTTCTTC.

The chain's CDR3 is CASSLGGGSETQYF. In DNA form, the CDR3 reads TGTGCCAGCAGCTTAGGGGGTGGGAGCGAGACCCAGTACTTC. The V gene is TRBV7-2, the J gene TRBJ2-5; D may be TRBD2 (5 bases). V was cut by 1 base and J by 5 bases, with 11 bases left in between. The germline V gene has CDR1 SGHTA and CDR2 FQGNSA. CDR3 length: 14 residues.

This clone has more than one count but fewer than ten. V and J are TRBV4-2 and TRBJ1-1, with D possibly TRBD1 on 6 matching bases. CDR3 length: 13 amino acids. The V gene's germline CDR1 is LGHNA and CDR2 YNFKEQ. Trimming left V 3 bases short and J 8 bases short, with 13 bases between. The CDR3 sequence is CASSHISGQEAFF. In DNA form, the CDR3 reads TGTGCCAGCAGCCATATATCGGGACAAGAAGCTTTCTTT.

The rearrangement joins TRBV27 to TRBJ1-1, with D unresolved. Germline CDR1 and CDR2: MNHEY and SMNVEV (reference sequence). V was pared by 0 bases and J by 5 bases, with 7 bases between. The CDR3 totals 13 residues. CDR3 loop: CASSLSFQTEAFF. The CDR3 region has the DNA TGTGCCAGCAGTTTATCGTTTCAGACTGAAGCTTTCTTT.

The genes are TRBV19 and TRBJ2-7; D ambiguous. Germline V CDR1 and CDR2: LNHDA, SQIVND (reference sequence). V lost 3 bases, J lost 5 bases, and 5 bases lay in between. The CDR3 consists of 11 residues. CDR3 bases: TGTGCCAGTAGTATCGCGGACGAGCAGTACTTC. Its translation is CASSIADEQYF.

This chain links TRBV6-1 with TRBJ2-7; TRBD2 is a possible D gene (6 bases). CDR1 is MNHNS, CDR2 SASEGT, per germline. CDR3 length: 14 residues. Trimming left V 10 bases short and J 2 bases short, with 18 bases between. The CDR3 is CATGGGTHTYEQYF. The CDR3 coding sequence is TGTGCCACCGGGGGTGGGACGCACACCTACGAGCAGTACTTC.

The CDR3 here is CASSQEGERRSPLHF. The CDR3 DNA follows: TGCGCCAGCAGCCAAGAGGGAGAGAGACGTTCACCCCTCCACTTT. The chain recombines TRBV4-3 with TRBJ1-6, with no clear D. The CDR3 has 15 amino acids. V was clipped by 0 bases and J by 9 bases, with 12 bases between them. Per germline, CDR1 LGHNA and CDR2 YSLEER.

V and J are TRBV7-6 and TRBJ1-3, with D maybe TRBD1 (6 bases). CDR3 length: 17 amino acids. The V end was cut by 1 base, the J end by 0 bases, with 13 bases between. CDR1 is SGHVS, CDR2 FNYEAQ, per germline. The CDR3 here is CASSLELARGSGNTIYF. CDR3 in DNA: TGTGCCAGCAGCTTAGAGTTGGCCAGGGGCTCTGGAAACACCATATATTTT.

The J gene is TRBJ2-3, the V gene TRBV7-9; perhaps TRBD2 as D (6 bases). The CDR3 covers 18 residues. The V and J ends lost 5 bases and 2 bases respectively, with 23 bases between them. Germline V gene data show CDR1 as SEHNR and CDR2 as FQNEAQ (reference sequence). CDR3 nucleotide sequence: TGTGCCAGCAGCCGAGGAGGAGGGTCAGCCCTTTCCACAGATACGCAGTATTTT. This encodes CASSRGGGSALSTDTQYF.

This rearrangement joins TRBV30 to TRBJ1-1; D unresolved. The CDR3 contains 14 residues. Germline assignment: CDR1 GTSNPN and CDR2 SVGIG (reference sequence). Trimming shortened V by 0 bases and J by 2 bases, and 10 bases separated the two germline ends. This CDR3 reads CAWSVGGGNTEAFF. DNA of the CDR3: TGTGCCTGGAGTGTAGGAGGCGGAAACACTGAAGCTTTCTTT. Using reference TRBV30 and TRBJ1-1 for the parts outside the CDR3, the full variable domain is SQTIHQWPATLVQPVGSPLSLECTVEGTSNPNLYWYRQAAGRGLQLLFYSVGIGQISSEVPQNLSASRPQDRQFILSSKKLLLSDSGFYLCAWSVGGGNTEAFFGQGTRLTVV.